The 24 T cell receptor beta chains below come from one sample, sequenced in a study of blood T cell repertoires in COVID-19. The assay was immunoSEQ multiplex PCR, and TCRdb's table has in-frame clones only and misses some. The table lists fewer than 400,000 clones, about 85% of them singletons. Sequenced material: peripheral blood. These TCRs come from a woman aged 18-35 years with acute or convalescent COVID-19.

This clone showed up just a few times. The CDR3 reads CASSSPGQGAMPFF. In DNA, the CDR3 is TGCGCCAGCAGCTCCCCGGGACAGGGGGCTATGCCTTTCTTT. This chain uses TRBV5-1 with TRBJ1-1; 12 bases are shared with TRBD1. V trimming: 3 bases; J trimming: 12 bases; junction bases outside the gene matches: 9. CDR3 size: 14 residues. In germline, CDR1 is SGHRS, CDR2 YFSETQ. Full variable domain (rest looked up from reference TRBV5-1 and TRBJ1-1): KAGVTQTPRYLIKTRGQQVTLSCSPISGHRSVSWYQQTPGQGLQFLFEYFSETQRNKGNFPGRFSGRQFSNSRSEMNVSTLELGDSALYLCASSSPGQGAMPFFGQGTRLTVV.

The chain joins TRBV28 to TRBJ1-2; D is possibly TRBD1 (5 bases). This CDR3 has 15 amino acids. Deletions cut 7 bases from V and 4 bases from J, with 19 bases between. Germline CDR1 reads MDHEN; CDR2 reads SYDVKM. This CDR3 reads CASTLDTRRVYGYTF. Written as DNA, the CDR3 is TGTGCCAGCACCCTGGACACCCGTCGGGTCTATGGCTACACCTTC.

The chain links TRBV5-5 to TRBJ1-2; 10 nucleotides line up with TRBD1. The CDR3 contains 16 residues. Germline loops: CDR1 SGHKS, CDR2 YYEKEE (reference sequence). J was trimmed by 2 bases and V by 0 bases; bases with no gene match: 4. The CDR3 loop is CASSLVDRGLNYGYTF. As DNA, the CDR3 is TGTGCCAGCAGCTTGGTCGACAGGGGGCTGAACTATGGCTACACCTTC.

The V gene is TRBV24-1, the J gene TRBJ2-5; D is perhaps TRBD1 (6 bases). This CDR3 region has 12 residues. V lost 10 bases and J lost 4, with 12 bases in between. Germline CDR1 reads KGHDR; CDR2 reads SFDVKD. The CDR3 is CATAGDGETQYF. The CDR3 region has the DNA TGTGCCACTGCAGGGGATGGAGAGACCCAGTACTTC.

The chain's CDR3 is CSVERTGTGGNGNTEAFF. The CDR3 nucleotides are TGCAGCGTGGAAAGAACCGGGACAGGGGGCAACGGGAACACTGAAGCTTTCTTT. This sequence joins TRBV29-1 and TRBJ1-1; 12 bases are a match to TRBD1. This CDR3 is built from 18 residues. Germline lookup yields CDR1 SQVTM and CDR2 ANQGSEA. After removal of 6 bases from V and 1 base from J, the junction contained 15 bases not matched to a gene.

The table lists this clone with a count of one. The rearrangement joins TRBV4-2 to TRBJ2-1; 7 nucleotides line up with TRBD1. The CDR3 is made up of 14 amino acids. V shed 1 base and J 8 bases; nucleotides not matched to a gene: 5. Looked up from germline, CDR1 is LGHNA and CDR2 is YNFKEQ. The CDR3 DNA follows: TGTGCCAGCAGCCAAGCGGGACAGATGGATGAGCAGTTCTTC. Its translation is CASSQAGQMDEQFF.

This clone turned up a few times. The chain links TRBV25-1 to TRBJ1-5, with a possible D match to TRBD1 (5 bases). The CDR3 extends over 14 amino acids. The germline CDR1 and CDR2 sequences are MGHDK and SYGVNS. V was cut by 8 bases and J by 3 bases, with 14 bases left in between. CDR3 in amino acids: CASAPDSFNQPQHF. Here the CDR3 DNA reads TGTGCCAGCGCTCCCGACAGCTTCAATCAGCCCCAGCATTTT.

In DNA, the CDR3 is TGTGCCAGCAGCGCAGACAGGGGGCATAAAGCTTTCTTT. It specifies CASSADRGHKAFF. The V gene is TRBV5-4, the J gene TRBJ1-1; 10 bases are shared with TRBD1. The CDR3 has 13 amino acids. V shed 4 bases and J 9 bases; nucleotides not matched to a gene: 6. CDR1 is SGHNT, CDR2 YYREEE, per germline (reference sequence).

The genes are TRBV18 and TRBJ1-5; D not certain. Germline lookup yields CDR1 KGHSH and CDR2 LQKENI. This CDR3 is built from 13 residues. Trimming pared 8 bases from V and 4 bases from J, leaving 12 bases between. The chain's CDR3 is CASRELKNQPQHF. The DNA for the CDR3 is TGTGCCAGCCGGGAACTTAAAAATCAGCCCCAGCATTTT.

For this clone: Other DNA sequences within the sample encode an identical CDR3. This sequence joins TRBV2 and TRBJ1-1; D unclear. The CDR3 is made up of 12 amino acids. V was trimmed by 4 bases and J by 1 base, leaving 4 bases between them. CDR1 is SNHLY and CDR2 is FYNNEI in the germline V gene. The DNA of the CDR3 is TGTGCCAGCAGTGCGGGGAACACTGAAGCTTTCTTT. It specifies CASSAGNTEAFF. The variable domain in full, completed from reference TRBV2 and TRBJ1-1, reads EPEVTQTPSHQVTQMGQEVILRCVPISNHLYFYWYRQILGQKVEFLVSFYNNEISEKSEIFDDQFSVERPDGSNFTLKIRSTKLEDSAMYFCASSAGNTEAFFGQGTRLTVV.

The V and J genes are TRBV3-1 (or the pseudogene TRBV3-2) and TRBJ1-3; D possibly corresponds to TRBD1 (5 bases). V was clipped by 1 base and J by 0 bases, with 13 bases between them. Germline lookup yields CDR1 LGHDT and CDR2 YNNKEL (reference sequence). This CDR3 has 17 residues. The DNA of the CDR3 is TGTGCCAGCAGCCAAGGTACAGGCCTTTTCTCTGGAAACACCATATATTTT. As protein: CASSQGTGLFSGNTIYF.

The chain employs TRBV11-1 and TRBJ1-1, with D unresolved. The germline CDR1 and CDR2 sequences are SGHAT and FQDESV (reference sequence). Between the trimmed V and J ends, which lost 2 bases and 3 bases, there was a span of 10 bases. The CDR3 spans 14 residues. CDR3: CASSLLGSDTEAFF. As DNA, the CDR3 is TGTGCCAGCAGCTTATTGGGGAGTGACACTGAAGCTTTCTTT. The variable domain in full, completed from reference TRBV11-1 and TRBJ1-1, reads EAEVAQSPRYKITEKSQAVAFWCDPISGHATLYWYRQILGQGPELLVQFQDESVVDDSQLPKDRFSAERLKGVDSTLKIQPAELGDSAMYLCASSLLGSDTEAFFGQGTRLTVV.

V is TRBV7-9 and J is TRBJ1-2; 10 nucleotides agree with TRBD1. The junction had 2 bases not matched to a gene; V was cut back by 5 bases and J by 2 bases. CDR1 and CDR2 (germline): SEHNR, FQNEAQ (reference sequence). The CDR3 is 14 residues long. The CDR3, as DNA: TGTGCCAGCAGCGGGACAGGGGCAAACTATGGCTACACCTTC. Translating gives CASSGTGANYGYTF.

The chain couples TRBV5-5 to TRBJ2-1; 10 nucleotides line up with TRBD2. CDR1 and CDR2 (germline): SGHKS, YYEKEE (reference sequence). The V gene end was trimmed by 2 bases and the J gene end by 4 bases; junction bases not matched to a gene: 3. CDR3 size: 15 residues. The CDR3 bases are TGTGCCAGCAGCTTCACTAGCGGGACTTACAATGAGCAGTTCTTC. This translates into CASSFTSGTYNEQFF.

The chain carries TRBV29-1 and TRBJ1-1; D remains unclear. Germline assignment: CDR1 SQVTM and CDR2 ANQGSEA. The CDR3 runs 14 residues. V shed 4 bases and J shed 4 bases, with 16 bases lying between them. DNA of the CDR3: TGCAGCGTTGGACACCCCACAATGGGCACTGAAGCTTTCTTT. Protein sequence: CSVGHPTMGTEAFF.

This clone was recorded once. The CDR3 sequence: CASSLRNRINEQFF. CDR3 sequence (DNA): TGTGCCAGCAGCTTACGGAACAGGATCAATGAGCAGTTCTTC. The rearrangement uses TRBV28 and TRBJ2-1; tentative D call: TRBD1 (5 bases). The CDR3 has 14 amino acids. V was clipped by 6 bases and J by 6 bases, with 15 bases between them. CDR1 MDHEN and CDR2 SYDVKM come from the germline V gene.

The chain recombines TRBV27 with TRBJ1-3, with 10 bases aligning to TRBD1. The CDR3 spans 16 residues. The germline gives CDR1 MNHEY, CDR2 SMNVEV (reference sequence). The V segment lost 6 bases and the J segment 6 bases; nucleotides outside the gene matches: 11. Here the CDR3 reads CASSSLPTGGLNTIYF. The CDR3 DNA is TGTGCCAGCAGCTCCCTACCGACAGGGGGCCTAAACACCATATATTTT.

The chain combines TRBV6-5 with TRBJ2-2, with 7 nucleotides matching TRBD2. Trimming cost V 11 bases and J 9 bases; bases outside gene matches: 18. The CDR3 runs to 15 residues. Germline V gives CDR1 MNHEY, CDR2 SVGAGI. The CDR3 DNA reads as TGTGCCTCCACCGGGAGCGGGGATGTAATGCGGGAGCTGTTTTTT. It encodes CASTGSGDVMRELFF.

This chain joins TRBV6-5 and TRBJ2-7; TRBD1 matches at 9 bases. With 6 bases clipped from V and 6 bases from J, the junction kept 12 bases outside the gene matches. CDR3 length: 15 residues. The germline V gene encodes CDR1 MNHEY and CDR2 SVGAGI. CDR3 residues: CASSRIPGQGGEQYF. CDR3 nucleotide sequence: TGTGCCAGCAGCCGAATTCCGGGACAGGGAGGCGAGCAGTACTTC.

Only one count was recorded for this clone. The chain recombines TRBV5-1 with TRBJ1-1; 9 bases match TRBD1. J was trimmed by 3 bases and V by 0 bases; bases with no gene match: 6. This CDR3 comprises 16 residues. Germline CDR1 SGHRS, CDR2 YFSETQ. The CDR3 DNA reads TGCGCCAGCAGCTTGGGGGACAGGGCGGAGGACACTGAAGCTTTCTTT. Residues: CASSLGDRAEDTEAFF.

The rearrangement joins TRBV11-2 to TRBJ1-1; unclear D gene. V lost 1 base, J lost 0 bases, and 6 bases lay in between. The CDR3 is 14 residues long. Germline loops: CDR1 SGHAT, CDR2 FQNNGV. The CDR3 coding sequence is TGTGCCAGCAGCTTAGGGCAGGTGAACACTGAAGCTTTCTTT. Its protein is CASSLGQVNTEAFF. Combining the CDR3 with reference TRBV11-2 and TRBJ1-1 gives the whole variable domain EAGVAQSPRYKIIEKRQSVAFWCNPISGHATLYWYQQILGQGPKLLIQFQNNGVVDDSQLPKDRFSAERLKGVDSTLKIQPAKLEDSAVYLCASSLGQVNTEAFFGQGTRLTVV.

The V call is TRBV6-4, the J call TRBJ1-4; tentatively, D is TRBD1 (6 bases). This CDR3 comprises 15 residues. The V end was cut by 0 bases, the J end by 8 bases, with 13 bases between. CDR1 is MRHNA, CDR2 SNTAGT, per germline. The CDR3 bases are TGTGCCAGCAGTGACTCGACGGACAGAGTCGAAAAACTGTTTTTT. Its translation: CASSDSTDRVEKLFF.

V usage is TRBV6-6 and J usage is TRBJ1-1; no clear D gene. Germline-derived CDR1 and CDR2 are MNHNY and SVGAGI (reference sequence). V was shortened by 8 bases and J by 1 base, with 8 bases between the two germline ends. This CDR3 has 12 amino acids. CDR3 coding DNA: TGTGCCAGCGCTAGTACGAACACTGAAGCTTTCTTT. Translated: CASASTNTEAFF.

The chain employs TRBV11-2 and TRBJ2-4; the D gene is possibly TRBD1 (5 bases). V dropped 3 bases and J dropped 5 bases, with 11 bases sitting between them. CDR3 length equals 14 residues. CDR1 SGHAT and CDR2 FQNNGV come from the germline V gene. The CDR3 DNA reads as TGTGCCAGCAGCTTCCTTCAGGGCCAAAACATTCAGTACTTC. This gives the protein CASSFLQGQNIQYF.